This entry features one TCR beta chain sequence. Its antigen is currently unknown. The data were taken from a study of CD8 T cells in ankylosing spondylitis. Overall study findings and caveats: Disease-linked clones were reportedly significantly enriched in matched ankylosing spondylitis synovial fluid. Apparently characteristic of ankylosing spondylitis blood was a TCR beta motif (roughly 8 highly homologous variants). Disease-linked clones displayed a CD8+ phenotype and appeared relatively rarely in peripheral blood.

The length of the CDR3 is 15 residues. Germline V lookup: CDR1 MNHNS, CDR2 SASEGT. The ends were cut back, 6 bases at V and 1 base at J, with 12 bases in the middle. Quantitative 5'-RACE was performed with molecular barcodes, and it yielded the TCR beta libraries. TCRdb reprocessed the 5' RACE reads via MiXCR and lists one record per CDR3 protein. The table has around 770,000 distinct CDR3 sequences, around 20% seen once; the top ten hold around 19%. This sequence was found in a male donor with ankylosing spondylitis. The V and J genes are TRBV6-1 and TRBJ1-4; D call uncertain. Sample: blood, either unsorted or a sorted T cell fraction (not recorded which). The CDR3 protein is CASRPHGGTNEKLFF. The DNA for the CDR3 is TGTGCCAGCAGACCCCACGGTGGAACTAATGAAAAACTGTTTTTT.